This is a list of T cell receptor beta chains from one sample in a study of cytomegalovirus exposure and HLA in healthy donors. The repertoire was sequenced with immunoSEQ multiplex PCR; TCRdb's copy has only in-frame clones and lacks some. The data hold a few hundred thousand clones, with 70% to 90% observed a single time. The sample consisted of PBMCs. The receptors were sampled from a woman aged 60-70 years in good health and CMV-seropositive. Both conserved end residues are part of each CDR3. The D gene is left open where the match is weak. The size of a clone is reported for some rows only, either as once, few or many, or as a class for expanded clones.

TRBV19,NA,once,TRBJ1-4,TGTGCCAGTAGTAACACTGAAAAACTGTTTTTT,CASSNTEKLFF
TRBV6-5,TRBD2,NA,TRBJ2-1,TGTGCCAGCAGTTCTAGCGGGAGGCCTGAAAATGAGCAGTTCTTC,CASSSSGRPENEQFF
TRBV12-5,TRBD2,NA,TRBJ2-5,TGTGCTAGTGGTCCCAGCGGGGGGACCCAGTACTTC,CASGPSGGTQYF
TRBV6-5,TRBD1,NA,TRBJ1-6,TGTGCCAGCAGTTACTTTAGAGACAGGGGGAATTCACCCCTCCACTTT,CASSYFRDRGNSPLHF
TRBV7-6,NA,NA,TRBJ2-5,TGTGCCAGCAGCGTTTCGGGGAGGTACCAAGAGACCCAGTACTTC,CASSVSGRYQETQYF
TRBV5-1,NA,NA,TRBJ2-7,TGCGCCAGCAGCACGGGGAATTACGAGCAGTACTTC,CASSTGNYEQYF
TRBV7-9,NA,once,TRBJ1-1,TGTTCCAGCAGCCGCTGGGGGCGGCCGGACGGGAACACTGAAGCTTTCTTT,CSSSRWGRPDGNTEAFF
TRBV7-2,NA,NA,TRBJ2-1,TGTGCCAGCAGCGGCTTAGTTCGAATGGGCTGGCAGTTCTTC,CASSGLVRMGWQFF
TRBV11-2,NA,NA,TRBJ2-3,TGTGCCAGCAGCTTCGGTTTTTCTAGCACAGATACGCAGTATTTT,CASSFGFSSTDTQYF
TRBV10-1,NA,NA,TRBJ2-1,TGCGCCAGCAGTATGACAGGGACTCTGGGTATCGATGAGCAGTTCTTC,CASSMTGTLGIDEQFF